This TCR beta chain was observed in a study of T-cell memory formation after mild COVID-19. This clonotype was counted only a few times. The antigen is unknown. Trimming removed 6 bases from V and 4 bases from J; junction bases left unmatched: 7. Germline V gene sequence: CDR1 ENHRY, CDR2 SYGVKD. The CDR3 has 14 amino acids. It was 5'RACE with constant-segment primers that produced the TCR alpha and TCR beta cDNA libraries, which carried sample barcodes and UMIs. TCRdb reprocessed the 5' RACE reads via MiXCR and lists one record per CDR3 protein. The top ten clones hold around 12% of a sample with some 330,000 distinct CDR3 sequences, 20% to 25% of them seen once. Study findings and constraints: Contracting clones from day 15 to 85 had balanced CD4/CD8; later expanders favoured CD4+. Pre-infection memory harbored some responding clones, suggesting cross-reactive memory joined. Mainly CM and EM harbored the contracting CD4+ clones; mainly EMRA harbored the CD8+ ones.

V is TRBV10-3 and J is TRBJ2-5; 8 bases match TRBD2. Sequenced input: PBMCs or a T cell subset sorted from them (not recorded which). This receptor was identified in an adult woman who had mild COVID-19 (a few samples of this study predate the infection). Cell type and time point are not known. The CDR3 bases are TGTGCCATCAGGGCGCGGGAGGATTTAGAGACCCAGTACTTC. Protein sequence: CAIRAREDLETQYF.